Sequencing of this TCR beta chain was carried out in a study of T cell responses to AZD1222 COVID-19 vaccine. Background on the study: Analysis merged second doses at about 4 or about 12 weeks.

This table comes from immunoSEQ multiplex PCR, and its TCRdb copy is limited to in-frame clones, with some not included. The table shows 130,000 to 150,000 clones, with 70% to 90% occurring only once. The ends lost 1 base at V and 3 bases at J; junction bases unmatched: 13. The CDR3 is 17 amino acids. CDR1 is SGHDT and CDR2 is YYEEEE in the germline V gene. The receptor comes from an adult in good health. The chain has TRBV5-6 and TRBJ2-7; 7 nucleotides line up with TRBD2. This specimen was peripheral blood, taken on day 0 of AZD1222 vaccination. CDR3 protein: CASSLLVGEGPNYEQYF. The CDR3 DNA follows: TGTGCCAGCAGCTTGTTAGTGGGGGAGGGACCTAACTACGAGCAGTACTTC.